One sample yielded the 21 T cell receptor beta chains listed below, sequenced in a study of Ad26.COV2.S vaccination and SARS-CoV-2 variants. Assay used: immunoSEQ multiplex PCR; TCRdb lists only in-frame clones, some missing. There are under 550,000 clones in the sample; approximately 88% occur only once, and 3.6% lies in the top ten. Described treatment: around 19 received Ad26.COV2.S at low or high dose, single or two shots; about five received placebo; per-sample allocation not given. Sampling occurred on day 63 after the first vaccine or placebo injection. Sequenced material: peripheral blood, taken in a trial of Ad26.COV2.S vaccine versus placebo. These receptors came from a person between 18 and 59 years old who received the Ad26.COV2.S COVID-19 vaccine or a placebo.

V gene TRBV4-3 combines with J gene TRBJ2-5, with 12 nucleotides matching TRBD2. The germline CDR1 and CDR2 sequences are LGHNA and YSLEER. The CDR3 has 16 amino acids. V was pared by 4 bases and J by 4 bases, with 7 bases of the junction left unmatched. CDR3 DNA sequence: TGCGCCAGCAGCCGCGCTAGCGGGGGGGCCGGAGAGACCCAGTACTTC. Translated, it gives CASSRASGGAGETQYF.

This rearrangement joins TRBV4-1 to TRBJ1-1; possible D gene TRBD1, 6 bases. Germline V lookup: CDR1 MGHRA, CDR2 YSYEKL. V lost 0 bases, J lost 0 bases, and 14 bases lay in between. The CDR3 spans 17 residues. This CDR3 reads CASSQDRGSYMNTEAFF. CDR3 sequence (DNA): TGCGCCAGCAGCCAAGACAGGGGCTCGTATATGAACACTGAAGCTTTCTTT.

The chain links TRBV19 to TRBJ2-5, with 8 bases identical to TRBD2. Germline-derived CDR1 and CDR2 are LNHDA and SQIVND (reference sequence). The length of the CDR3 is 15 residues. J lost 4 bases, V lost 3 bases, and 7 bases had no gene match. The CDR3 region has the DNA TGTGCCAGTAGTATCTCGGCGGGGGGAGGAGAGACCCAGTACTTC. As protein: CASSISAGGGETQYF.

The J gene is TRBJ2-7, the V gene TRBV7-2; perhaps TRBD1 as D (6 bases). This CDR3 spans 12 amino acids. Per germline, CDR1 SGHTA and CDR2 FQGNSA. Trimming took off 4 bases at V and 3 bases at J, with 7 bases between the two ends. The CDR3 DNA is TGTGCCAGCAGCTCACAGGGCTACGAGCAGTACTTC. This translates into CASSSQGYEQYF.

The chain joins TRBV28 to TRBJ2-1; TRBD2 matches 13 bases. Germline V lookup: CDR1 MDHEN, CDR2 SYDVKM. The ends lost 6 bases at V and 4 bases at J; junction bases unmatched: 9. The CDR3 consists of 17 residues. The CDR3 protein is CASSLNGLAGDYNEQFF. CDR3 nucleotide sequence: TGTGCCAGCAGCCTGAACGGACTAGCGGGGGATTACAATGAGCAGTTCTTC.

V and J are TRBV15 and TRBJ2-1; 7 nucleotides align to TRBD1. After removal of 3 bases from V and 8 bases from J, the junction contained 19 bases not matched to a gene. Germline lookup yields CDR1 LNHNV and CDR2 YYDKDF (reference sequence). The length of the CDR3 is 18 residues. CDR3 amino acids: CATSSPLQGSNGFDEQFF. The CDR3 DNA is TGTGCCACCAGCAGCCCCCTACAGGGGTCGAACGGTTTCGATGAGCAGTTCTTC.

Concerning this clone itself: Within the sample, other DNA sequences also encode this same CDR3. The chain links TRBV12-3 or TRBV12-4 to TRBJ1-2; D not certain. This CDR3 is built from 12 residues. V lost 7 bases to trimming and J lost 5 bases, with 11 bases between them. The DNA for the CDR3 is TGTGCCAGCACCCTGCGGGGTTATGGCTACACCTTC. This gives the protein CASTLRGYGYTF.

The genes are TRBV2 and TRBJ2-2, with 13 nucleotides matching TRBD2. V trimming: 5 bases; J trimming: 2 bases; junction bases outside the gene matches: 2. Germline lookup yields CDR1 SNHLY and CDR2 FYNNEI. This CDR3 comprises 16 residues. In DNA, the CDR3 is TGTGCCAGCAGTCGGACTAGCGGGAGAAACACCGGGGAGCTGTTTTTT. Its translation: CASSRTSGRNTGELFF.

The CDR3, as DNA: TGTGCCAGGTCAATCGAATCAGGGAAGCATGAAAAACTGTTTTTT. This gives the protein CARSIESGKHEKLFF. The V call is TRBV3-1 (or the pseudogene TRBV3-2), the J call TRBJ1-4, with a tentative D call TRBD1 (5 bases). This CDR3 has 15 amino acids. Germline assignment: CDR1 LGHDT and CDR2 YNNKEL (reference sequence). The V and J ends lost 9 bases and 6 bases respectively, with 20 bases between them.

The gene calls are TRBV5-4 and TRBJ1-1; perhaps TRBD1 as D (5 bases). The CDR3 totals 15 residues. Germline CDR1 and CDR2: SGHNT and YYREEE (reference sequence). Trimming shortened V by 2 bases and J by 3 bases, and 14 bases separated the two germline ends. The chain's CDR3 is CASSFGGTGDTEAFF. In DNA form, the CDR3 reads TGTGCCAGCAGCTTTGGGGGGACCGGGGACACTGAAGCTTTCTTT.

The rearrangement joins TRBV6-6 to TRBJ2-3; TRBD2 agrees at 8 bases. Germline V lookup: CDR1 MNHNY, CDR2 SVGAGI (reference sequence). The CDR3 length is 14 residues. With V trimmed by 5 bases and J by 4 bases, 5 bases remained unmatched. CDR3 protein: CASSSGGPPDTQYF. The CDR3 coding sequence is TGTGCCAGCAGTAGCGGGGGCCCGCCAGATACGCAGTATTTT.

The chain carries TRBV14 and TRBJ1-1; maybe TRBD1 (5 bases). Deletions cut 4 bases from V and 4 bases from J, with 16 bases between. Germline CDR1 is SGHDN and CDR2 is FVKESK. The CDR3 spans 15 residues. This CDR3 reads CASSPLGGASTEAFF. In nucleotides, the CDR3 is TGTGCCAGCAGCCCTCTAGGAGGGGCAAGCACTGAAGCTTTCTTT.

The chain is built from TRBV12-3 or TRBV12-4 and TRBJ2-7, with 8 bases aligning to TRBD1. J gave up 4 bases and V 6 bases, and 5 bases lay outside the gene matches. CDR3 length: 13 residues. The CDR3 loop is CASRRDRYYEQYF. The CDR3 nucleotides read TGTGCCAGCAGGAGGGACAGGTATTACGAGCAGTACTTC.

The chain is built from TRBV14 and TRBJ1-2, with TRBD1 as a possible D gene (5 bases). CDR1 is SGHDN and CDR2 is FVKESK in the germline V gene. Between the trimmed V and J ends, which lost 0 bases and 5 bases, there was a span of 10 bases. This CDR3 has 14 residues. CDR3 residues: CASSQDPGRYGYTF. DNA for the CDR3: TGTGCCAGCAGCCAAGACCCAGGGCGTTATGGCTACACCTTC.

V usage is TRBV19 and J usage is TRBJ2-3; D is possibly TRBD1 or TRBD2 (6 bases each). V was pared by 8 bases and J by 3 bases, with 21 bases between. CDR3 length: 16 residues. CDR1 and CDR2 from the germline V gene are LNHDA and SQIVND (reference sequence). The CDR3: CASAPAGGGGTDTQYF. The CDR3 nucleotides read TGTGCCAGTGCCCCCGCTGGAGGGGGTGGGACAGATACGCAGTATTTT.

The chain is built from TRBV19 and TRBJ2-1; 12 positions match TRBD2. The CDR3 covers 19 residues. V trimming: 2 bases; J trimming: 5 bases; junction bases outside the gene matches: 13. Germline V gene data show CDR1 as LNHDA and CDR2 as SQIVND (reference sequence). CDR3 DNA: TGTGCCAGTAGTATAAAGATACGAACTAGCGGGGGGTGGGACAATGAGCAGTTCTTC. Translating gives CASSIKIRTSGGWDNEQFF. The variable domain in full, with the rest retrieved from reference TRBV19 and TRBJ2-1, is DGGITQSPKYLFRKEGQNVTLSCEQNLNHDAMYWYRQDPGQGLRLIYYSQIVNDFQKGDIAEGYSVSREKKESFPLTVTSAQKNPTAFYLCASSIKIRTSGGWDNEQFFGPGTRLTVL.

The V call is TRBV29-1, the J call TRBJ2-3; 7 nucleotides align to TRBD1. J was trimmed by 5 bases and V by 3 bases; bases with no gene match: 5. The germline V gene encodes CDR1 SQVTM and CDR2 ANQGSEA. The CDR3 length is 13 residues. DNA of the CDR3: TGCAGCGTTGATCTCAGGGGGAGAGATACGCAGTATTTT. Translating it yields CSVDLRGRDTQYF.

V usage is TRBV5-4 and J usage is TRBJ2-7, with 8 bases identical to TRBD2. The CDR3 contains 15 residues. Germline lookup yields CDR1 SGHNT and CDR2 YYREEE (reference sequence). V was clipped by 0 bases and J by 0 bases; unmatched bases: 2. CDR3 sequence (DNA): TGTGCCAGCAGCTTGGTAGCGGGGAGCTCCTACGAGCAGTACTTC. It specifies CASSLVAGSSYEQYF.

The gene calls are TRBV7-2 and TRBJ2-5, with TRBD1 matching 12 bases. V was clipped by 5 bases and J by 5 bases; unmatched bases: 6. Per the germline V gene, CDR1 is SGHTA and CDR2 is FQGNSA. The CDR3 totals 15 residues. The CDR3 nucleotides read TGTGCCAGCAGCGTACCCGGGACAGGGGGCGAGACCCAGTACTTC. This codes for CASSVPGTGGETQYF.

The chain is built from TRBV4-3 and TRBJ2-3; D might be TRBD1 (6 bases). Germline CDR1 reads LGHNA; CDR2 reads YSLEER. V was shortened by 0 bases and J by 3 bases, with 16 bases between the two germline ends. The CDR3 runs 17 residues. The CDR3 DNA reads TGCGCCAGCAGCCAAGATTTTTCGACAGGAAGAACAGATACGCAGTATTTT. As protein: CASSQDFSTGRTDTQYF.

This chain links TRBV10-3 with TRBJ2-3; the match to TRBD2 covers 14 bases. The CDR3 consists of 15 residues. Looked up from germline, CDR1 is ENHRY and CDR2 is SYGVKD. J gave up 8 bases and V 6 bases, and 7 bases lay outside the gene matches. CDR3 nucleotide sequence: TGTGCCATCAGAGAGACTAGCGGGGGGGCTAGTACGCAGTATTTT. Its protein product is CAIRETSGGASTQYF.